This record looks at one T cell receptor beta chain sequence and its context. This sample was included in a study of blood T cell repertoires in COVID-19. Profiled with immunoSEQ multiplex PCR; TCRdb holds only in-frame clones, not every one. The sample records around 200,000 clones, 85% being singletons. In germline, CDR1 is SGHRS, CDR2 YFSETQ. The CDR3 runs 15 residues. Trimming took 1 base from V and 0 from J, leaving 10 bases between them. The V gene is TRBV5-1, the J gene TRBJ1-1; D gene ambiguous. Material: PBMCs or T cells enriched from blood (not recorded which). The receptor's source is a middle-aged man who had recovered from COVID-19. The CDR3 region has the DNA TGCGCCAGCAGCTTGTCCGGAGTCATGAACACTGAAGCTTTCTTT. Encoded protein: CASSLSGVMNTEAFF. Together with reference TRBV5-1 and TRBJ1-1, the CDR3 gives the full variable domain: KAGVTQTPRYLIKTRGQQVTLSCSPISGHRSVSWYQQTPGQGLQFLFEYFSETQRNKGNFPGRFSGRQFSNSRSEMNVSTLELGDSALYLCASSLSGVMNTEAFFGQGTRLTVV.